The present T cell receptor beta chain was sequenced within a study of monozygotic twins with inflammatory bowel disease. There were eight separate reactions per sample in which cDNA was made. TCRdb reprocessed the 5' RACE reads, keeping one entry per CDR3 protein, no DNA. In total, the table holds about 160,000 distinct CDR3 sequences. Germline V CDR1 and CDR2: DFQATT, SNEGSKA (reference sequence). The CDR3 consists of 13 residues. Study results and limitations: For IBD, no single strong associated signal or clonotype was supported.

Details on this clonotype: The antigen is unknown.

This receptor was taken from a human donor with ulcerative colitis or Crohn's disease, or a healthy co-twin of an affected twin (not recorded which). The gene calls are TRBV20-1 and TRBJ1-5. Material: blood. CDR3 sequence: CSAGGKGNQPQHF.